The rows below give T cell receptor beta chains drawn from one sample of a study of blood T cell repertoires in COVID-19. Data came from immunoSEQ multiplex PCR; TCRdb stores just in-frame clones and leaves some out. The table shows 450,000 to 500,000 clones, with 80% to 90% occurring only once. The sequenced sample consisted of peripheral blood. The receptors derive from a human donor in a cohort sampled during active COVID-19. Each CDR3 is given with its conserved first and last residue. D genes are given only for firm matches. The listing skips clone size in some rows; elsewhere it reads once, few, many or a size class.

CDR3nt	CDR3aa	len	d_gene	j_gene	v_gene	abundance
TGTGCCAGCAGTTACAGGATCGGACTAGCCGGAAATGAGCAGTTCTTC	CASSYRIGLAGNEQFF	16	TRBD2	TRBJ2-1	TRBV6-5	-
TGTGCCAGCTCACCACCGACAGCTGAAGCTTTCTTT	CASSPPTAEAFF	12	-	TRBJ1-1	TRBV18	-
TGTGCCAGCAGCTTAGACAGGGGTGCTGAAGCTTTCTTT	CASSLDRGAEAFF	13	TRBD1	TRBJ1-1	TRBV13	-
TGTGCCAGCAGCTTAGGACAACCCCCTTGGGGCTACACCTTC	CASSLGQPPWGYTF	14	-	TRBJ1-2	TRBV5-8	-
TGCAGTGCTAGTCAGTCTTTCTTT	CSASQSFF	8	-	TRBJ1-1	TRBV20-1	-
TGTGCCAGTAGTAGGGGAAGACAGGGTGGGCAAGAGACCCAGTACTTC	CASSRGRQGGQETQYF	16	TRBD1	TRBJ2-5	TRBV19	once
TGCAGCGTTGGAACAGGGGGAAATTCACCCCTCCACTTT	CSVGTGGNSPLHF	13	TRBD1	TRBJ1-6	TRBV29-1	-
TGTGCCAGCTCACCTGAGGGTCGGCTTAACCACACCTTC	CASSPEGRLNHTF	13	-	TRBJ1-2	TRBV18	-
TGTGCCAGCGGAAAAAGGGTTACTAGCGGGAGCTACAATGAGCAGTTCTTC	CASGKRVTSGSYNEQFF	17	TRBD2	TRBJ2-1	TRBV5-6	-
TGCGCCAGCAGCTTGGTGTTGGGGCTGGGGACTAATGAAAAACTGTTTTTT	CASSLVLGLGTNEKLFF	17	-	TRBJ1-4	TRBV5-1	-
TGTGCCAGCAAGAGGGCGGATGAAAAACTGTTTTTT	CASKRADEKLFF	12	-	TRBJ1-4	TRBV2	-
TGTGCCAGCAGTCCTAGCCAGACTGAAGCTTTCTTT	CASSPSQTEAFF	12	-	TRBJ1-1	TRBV6-5	few
TGTGCCATCAGTGAGTCGACTAGGACTAGCACAGATACGCAGTATTTT	CAISESTRTSTDTQYF	16	-	TRBJ2-3	TRBV10-3	once
TGCAGCGCCCCTAATGACAGGGGGCCAGAGACCCAGTACTTC	CSAPNDRGPETQYF	14	TRBD1	TRBJ2-5	TRBV29-1	-
TGTGCCAGCAGCTTGGCCGGCAGGGCCCATAGGATCTATGGCTACACCTTC	CASSLAGRAHRIYGYTF	17	-	TRBJ1-2	TRBV5-6	once
TGTGCCAGCAGCTTATTAGGGGACTACACTGAAGCTTTCTTT	CASSLLGDYTEAFF	14	-	TRBJ1-1	TRBV5-5	-
TGTGCCAGCAGCTTAGCGCCTTCCTTGACAGGGCTGGGGGCTTTCTTT	CASSLAPSLTGLGAFF	16	TRBD1	TRBJ1-1	TRBV11-1	-
TGTGCCAGTGCGCGGGTACCTTCGACGTACGAGCAGTACTTC	CASARVPSTYEQYF	14	-	TRBJ2-7	TRBV21-1	-
TGTGCCAGCAGCTTGACAGCGGGAGGGCCGGGCACCGGGGAGCTGTTTTTT	CASSLTAGGPGTGELFF	17	TRBD2	TRBJ2-2	TRBV9	few
TGCAGCGTTGTGGCAGGGGGCTACGATGGCTACACCTTC	CSVVAGGYDGYTF	13	TRBD1	TRBJ1-2	TRBV29-1	-
TGTGCCAGCAGTTTGAGGAGGATTAGCACAGATACGCAGTATTTT	CASSLRRISTDTQYF	15	-	TRBJ2-3	TRBV28	-
TGTGCCAGCAGCTTATGGACTAGCGGGAGAACCTACGAGCAGTACTTC	CASSLWTSGRTYEQYF	16	TRBD2	TRBJ2-7	TRBV7-2	once
TGTGCCAGTAGTATGAGACTAAGCGGGAGTACAGATACGCAGTATTTT	CASSMRLSGSTDTQYF	16	TRBD2	TRBJ2-3	TRBV19	once
TGTGCCAGCAGCCTAATACAGGGGGTTGGGAACACTGAAGCTTTCTTT	CASSLIQGVGNTEAFF	16	TRBD1	TRBJ1-1	TRBV11-1	-
TGTGCCAGTAGTATACCCTACCGCCGGGGATCGTCCTACAATGAGCAGTTCTTC	CASSIPYRRGSSYNEQFF	18	-	TRBJ2-1	TRBV19	-
TGCGCCAGCAGCTTGGAAGGACAGACCTATGGCTACACCTTC	CASSLEGQTYGYTF	14	-	TRBJ1-2	TRBV5-1	-
TGTGCCAGCACTCTCTCCGGGGTTAGCAATCAGCCCCAGCATTTT	CASTLSGVSNQPQHF	15	-	TRBJ1-5	TRBV6-5	few
TGTGCCAGTAGTACAGCGGGGGCTGAAGCTTTCTTT	CASSTAGAEAFF	12	-	TRBJ1-1	TRBV19	-
TGCAGCTCAAGGGCAGGGGGCACCACTGAAGCTTTCTTT	CSSRAGGTTEAFF	13	TRBD1	TRBJ1-1	TRBV29-1	-
TGTGCCAGCAGCGCCCGGGGACAGGGTATAGCTAACTATGGCTACACCTTC	CASSARGQGIANYGYTF	17	TRBD1	TRBJ1-2	TRBV7-9	-
TGCGCCAGCAGCCGAGGACAAGGTTCAGGAGAAAAACTGTTTTTT	CASSRGQGSGEKLFF	15	-	TRBJ1-4	TRBV5-1	-
TGCAGTGCTAGTGTCCGCGCTAGCGGGAGAGACAATGAGCAGTTCTTC	CSASVRASGRDNEQFF	16	TRBD2	TRBJ2-1	TRBV20-1	-
TGTGCCAGCAGCTCCGGGACTAGCGGACTCAATGAGCAGTTCTTC	CASSSGTSGLNEQFF	15	TRBD2	TRBJ2-1	TRBV11-2	-
TGTGCCAGCAGCCAAGATGAGAGAAGGAGCGGGAGGGCCTCGGGGGAGCTGTTTTTT	CASSQDERRSGRASGELFF	19	TRBD2	TRBJ2-2	TRBV3-1/TRBV3-2	few
TGCGCCAGCAGCCAAGATCGTGACGGGAGGGAGACCCAGTACTTC	CASSQDRDGRETQYF	15	TRBD2	TRBJ2-5	TRBV4-3	-
TGTGCTAGTGGTTTCGAGGGCGGGGAGCTGTTTTTT	CASGFEGGELFF	12	-	TRBJ2-2	TRBV12-5	-
TGTGCCAGCAGTCCCCCCCCACTAGCGGGGATACAAGAGACCCAGTACTTC	CASSPPPLAGIQETQYF	17	TRBD2	TRBJ2-5	TRBV6-6	-